The 15 T cell receptor beta chains below were found in one sample sequenced in a study of shared clonotypes between healthy human individuals. The assay was immunoSEQ multiplex PCR, and TCRdb's table has in-frame clones only and misses some. Of some 680,000 clones listed, roughly 73% were seen once; the top ten hold under 2%. Sample: memory CD4+ T cells sorted from blood. The subset here: CD45RA-negative fraction. The receptors were gathered from a woman between 25 and 40 years old in good health.

The chain couples TRBV19 to TRBJ1-5; D is uncertain. The CDR3 spans 16 residues. Trimming cost V 4 bases and J 0 bases, with 13 bases left between them. The germline V gene has CDR1 LNHDA and CDR2 SQIVND (reference sequence). In nucleotides, the CDR3 is TGTGCCAGTAGTACGCAACTGGAATATAGCAATCAGCCCCAGCATTTT. Translation gives CASSTQLEYSNQPQHF.

This clone was seen just once. The chain couples TRBV29-1 to TRBJ1-1, with D possibly TRBD1 on 6 matching bases. Trimming took 6 bases from V and 4 from J, leaving 15 bases between them. Germline assignment: CDR1 SQVTM and CDR2 ANQGSEA. This CDR3 comprises 13 residues. In DNA form, the CDR3 reads TGCAGCGTCGGGGGCAGGTTGGGCACTGAAGCTTTCTTT. Translating it yields CSVGGRLGTEAFF.

This clone was observed once. The V call is TRBV19, the J call TRBJ2-3, with a tentative D call TRBD2 (6 bases). V was shortened by 1 base and J by 1 base, with 9 bases between the two germline ends. Germline CDR1 reads LNHDA; CDR2 reads SQIVND (reference sequence). This CDR3 has 15 residues. In DNA form, the CDR3 reads TGTGCCAGTAGTATAGGCGGGGCCGGCACAGATACGCAGTATTTT. As protein: CASSIGGAGTDTQYF.

The chain uses TRBV2 and TRBJ2-7, with D unresolved. There are 15 residues in the CDR3. The germline V gene has CDR1 SNHLY and CDR2 FYNNEI. Trimming took 0 bases from V and 3 from J, leaving 12 bases between them. CDR3 amino acids: CASSEAPSRFYEQYF. In nucleotides, the CDR3 is TGTGCCAGCAGTGAAGCCCCCTCACGCTTCTACGAGCAGTACTTC.

The chain carries TRBV7-2 and TRBJ2-5, with a tentative D call TRBD2 (6 bases). V lost 0 bases to trimming and J lost 1 base, with 9 bases between them. The CDR3 totals 15 residues. Germline lookup yields CDR1 SGHTA and CDR2 FQGNSA. CDR3 loop: CASSLAGTSQETQYF. The CDR3 DNA sequence: TGTGCCAGCAGCTTAGCTGGGACTTCCCAAGAGACCCAGTACTTC.

The chain has TRBV4-1 and TRBJ2-7; D remains unclear. CDR1 is MGHRA, CDR2 YSYEKL, per germline. V lost 1 base and J 6 bases, leaving 19 bases between the germline ends. The CDR3 covers 16 residues. CDR3 DNA sequence: TGCGCCAGCAGCCAAGTGGTCGAGCGTAGGCGAATCGAGCAGTACTTC. Residues: CASSQVVERRRIEQYF.

A few counts support this clone. The chain combines TRBV7-2 with TRBJ2-5; D ambiguous. The germline CDR1 and CDR2 sequences are SGHTA and FQGNSA. The CDR3 runs to 12 residues. V lost 3 bases, J lost 5 bases, and 7 bases lay in between. The CDR3 DNA reads as TGTGCCAGCAGCTTCCTGATGGAGACCCAGTACTTC. This sequence encodes CASSFLMETQYF. Based on the CDR3 plus reference TRBV7-2 and TRBJ2-5, the full variable domain is GAGVSQSPSNKVTEKGKDVELRCDPISGHTALYWYRQSLGQGLEFLIYFQGNSAPDKSGLPSDRFSAERTGGSVSTLTIQRTQQEDSAVYLCASSFLMETQYFGPGTRLLVL.

As to this clone: This same CDR3 is encoded by further DNA sequences in the sample. This sequence joins TRBV5-1 and TRBJ2-7; tentative D call: TRBD1 (6 bases). The germline CDR1 and CDR2 sequences are SGHRS and YFSETQ. Deletions cut 0 bases from V and 1 base from J, with 8 bases between. The CDR3 loop spans 14 amino acids. In nucleotides, the CDR3 is TGCGCCAGCAGCTTGGGGACAGAATCCTACGAGCAGTACTTC. Translated: CASSLGTESYEQYF.

This rearrangement joins TRBV6-1 to TRBJ1-5, with a tentative D call TRBD1 (5 bases). V dropped 11 bases and J dropped 5 bases, with 13 bases sitting between them. The CDR3 spans 12 residues. Looked up from germline, CDR1 is MNHNS and CDR2 is SASEGT. CDR3 residues: CAAGGIYQPQHF. The CDR3 nucleotides are TGTGCCGCGGGGGGGATATATCAGCCCCAGCATTTT.

The V call is TRBV28, the J call TRBJ2-7, with 9 bases identical to TRBD1. The CDR3 runs to 14 residues. V lost 6 bases to trimming and J lost 3 bases; unmatched junction nucleotides: 6. Germline V gene sequence: CDR1 MDHEN, CDR2 SYDVKM. Here the CDR3 reads CASSIMGQGYEQYF. The CDR3 bases are TGTGCCAGCAGCATAATGGGACAGGGCTACGAGCAGTACTTC.

This sequence joins TRBV5-1 and TRBJ2-3; no clear D. The length of the CDR3 is 15 residues. V was clipped by 8 bases and J by 0 bases, with 16 bases between them. In germline, CDR1 is SGHRS, CDR2 YFSETQ. CDR3 region: CASAVTEPSTDTQYF. The CDR3 DNA follows: TGCGCCAGTGCTGTAACGGAACCTAGCACAGATACGCAGTATTTT.

This chain connects TRBV29-1 to TRBJ2-7; weak D call: TRBD1 (5 bases). Trimming stripped 5 bases from V and 2 bases from J, with 13 bases between. Germline CDR1 and CDR2: SQVTM and ANQGSEA. This CDR3 has 13 amino acids. This CDR3 reads CSVIKGQTYEQYF. CDR3 nucleotides: TGCAGCGTTATCAAGGGGCAGACCTACGAGCAGTACTTC.

The chain couples TRBV19 to TRBJ1-3, with D perhaps matching TRBD1 (5 bases). This CDR3 is 15 amino acids long. The germline gives CDR1 LNHDA, CDR2 SQIVND (reference sequence). The V end was cut by 6 bases, the J end by 2 bases, with 14 bases between. CDR3 sequence: CASRRGATTGNTIYF. As DNA, the CDR3 is TGTGCCAGTAGAAGAGGGGCTACCACTGGAAACACCATATATTTT.

This clone is a singleton in its sample. V is TRBV18 and J is TRBJ1-2; D remains ambiguous. This CDR3 is built from 16 residues. The germline gives CDR1 KGHSH, CDR2 LQKENI. V was shortened by 6 bases and J by 5 bases, with 22 bases between the two germline ends. As DNA, the CDR3 is TGTGCCAGCTCCCCCTCTTACGGCGACGGGTTATATGGCTACACCTTC. Translated: CASSPSYGDGLYGYTF. Supplemented by reference TRBV18 and TRBJ1-2, the full variable domain reads NAGVMQNPRHLVRRRGQEARLRCSPMKGHSHVYWYRQLPEEGLKFMVYLQKENIIDESGMPKERFSAEFPKEGPSILRIQQVVRGDSAAYFCASSPSYGDGLYGYTFGSGTRLTVV.

The sample holds one count of this clone. This rearrangement joins TRBV28 to TRBJ1-2; 7 positions agree with TRBD1. Trimming took 7 bases from V and 4 from J; bases not matched to a gene: 15. Germline V CDR1 and CDR2: MDHEN, SYDVKM. The CDR3 is 16 amino acids. CDR3 region: CASTVAGTEGAYGYTF. The CDR3 DNA is TGTGCCAGCACCGTGGCGGGCACGGAGGGGGCCTATGGCTACACCTTC.